This TCR beta chain came from a study of beta chain features in type 1 diabetes. Findings of the study overall: Type 1 diabetes patients had moderately but significantly shorter TCRB CDR3s in all four CD4+ subsets. Researchers caution that PCR might favor shorter templates, equally among patients and controls.

The entirety of the isolated RNA underwent reverse transcription, so expressed TCRB transcripts were sequenced. TCRdb keeps only in-frame clones here, not all; method: immunoSEQ multiplex PCR. The sample lists roughly 140,000 clones, around 8% occurring once. The collection from each donor was one heparinised blood draw averaging around 0.11 L. There are a few counts of this clone. Its antigen is undetermined. In germline, CDR1 is SGHTA, CDR2 FQGTGA. This CDR3 contains 14 residues. V was shortened by 4 bases and J by 3 bases, with 11 bases between the two germline ends. The gene calls are TRBV7-3 and TRBJ2-3, with D perhaps TRBD2 (6 bases). The TCR comes from a man younger than 35 in good health. What was sequenced was central memory CD4+ T cells from blood. CDR3 in DNA: TGTGCCAGCAGCTCCGTAGCGGCTACAGATACGCAGTATTTT. Encoded protein: CASSSVAATDTQYF. Complete variable domain (other parts from reference TRBV7-3 and TRBJ2-3): GAGVSQTPSNKVTEKGKYVELRCDPISGHTALYWYRQSLGQGPEFLIYFQGTGAADDSGLPNDRFFAVRPEGSVSTLKIQRTERGDSAVYLCASSSVAATDTQYFGPGTRLTVL.